Shown below are 14 T cell receptor beta chains from a single sample sequenced in a study of blood T cell repertoires in COVID-19. The method was immunoSEQ multiplex PCR; TCRdb's version includes in-frame clones alone and lacks a portion of them. The table records roughly 87,000 clones, approximately 85% of them present only once. The sample taken for sequencing was peripheral blood. Every receptor here comes from a woman at least 80 years old with COVID-19, enrolled during active disease.

V is TRBV10-3 and J is TRBJ2-3; 9 positions agree with TRBD2. Germline V gives CDR1 ENHRY, CDR2 SYGVKD. With 6 bases clipped from V and 1 base from J, the junction kept 2 bases outside the gene matches. This CDR3 comprises 14 residues. The CDR3 nucleotides read TGTGCCATCAGGCGGACTAGCGGCACAGATACGCAGTATTTT. Translation: CAIRRTSGTDTQYF.

The V gene is TRBV7-2, the J gene TRBJ1-3, with 7 bases that match TRBD1. The CDR3 totals 14 residues. Germline lookup yields CDR1 SGHTA and CDR2 FQGNSA. J lost 2 bases, V lost 4 bases, and 2 bases had no gene match. CDR3 sequence (DNA): TGTGCCAGCAGCTCCAGGGGGACTGGAAACACCATATATTTT. Translation: CASSSRGTGNTIYF.

This chain connects TRBV19 to TRBJ2-7, with 12 bases fitting TRBD2. The V gene's germline CDR1 is LNHDA and CDR2 SQIVND (reference sequence). Germline trimming cut 7 bases from V and 5 bases from J; bases unmatched to any gene: 6. The length of the CDR3 is 14 residues. Here the CDR3 reads CASKRLAGVDEQYF. DNA for the CDR3: TGTGCCAGTAAAAGACTAGCGGGAGTCGACGAGCAGTACTTC. Filled out from reference TRBV19 and TRBJ2-7, the complete variable domain reads DGGITQSPKYLFRKEGQNVTLSCEQNLNHDAMYWYRQDPGQGLRLIYYSQIVNDFQKGDIAEGYSVSREKKESFPLTVTSAQKNPTAFYLCASKRLAGVDEQYFGPGTRLTVT.

This clone was counted a single time. The chain uses TRBV7-9 and TRBJ1-2; 11 bases fit TRBD1. With 5 bases clipped from V and 5 bases from J, the junction kept 4 bases outside the gene matches. The CDR3 consists of 14 residues. From germline, CDR1 is SEHNR and CDR2 FQNEAQ (reference sequence). CDR3 sequence reads: CASSPGQGGYGYTF. In DNA, the CDR3 is TGTGCCAGCAGCCCGGGACAGGGGGGGTATGGCTACACCTTC.

This chain connects TRBV5-1 to TRBJ1-1; no reliable D call. Trimming removed 3 bases from V and 1 base from J, with 10 bases in between. CDR1 is SGHRS and CDR2 is YFSETQ in the germline V gene. The CDR3 is 14 amino acids. The CDR3 region is CASSSSGGNTEAFF. The CDR3 coding sequence is TGCGCCAGCAGCTCCTCCGGCGGGAACACTGAAGCTTTCTTT.

The chain links TRBV7-2 to TRBJ2-2; weak D call: TRBD1 (6 bases). The V gene's germline CDR1 is SGHTA and CDR2 FQGNSA. The CDR3 is made up of 14 amino acids. The V gene lost 1 base and the J gene lost 6 bases, with 9 bases spanning the gap. The CDR3 DNA reads TGTGCCAGCAGCTTAGGGGGGCGGGCCGGGGAGCTGTTTTTT. It is translated as CASSLGGRAGELFF. Filled out from reference TRBV7-2 and TRBJ2-2, the complete variable domain reads GAGVSQSPSNKVTEKGKDVELRCDPISGHTALYWYRQSLGQGLEFLIYFQGNSAPDKSGLPSDRFSAERTGGSVSTLTIQRTQQEDSAVYLCASSLGGRAGELFFGEGSRLTVL.

This clone showed up just a few times. This chain joins TRBV19 and TRBJ1-2; no firm D call. The ends were cut back, 0 bases at V and 5 bases at J, with 7 bases in the middle. The CDR3 is made up of 13 amino acids. In germline, CDR1 is LNHDA, CDR2 SQIVND (reference sequence). CDR3 protein: CASSIESPYGYTF. The CDR3 DNA reads TGTGCCAGTAGTATAGAGAGCCCATATGGCTACACCTTC.

This chain links TRBV25-1 with TRBJ1-1; the D is unclear. The CDR3 contains 14 residues. V was trimmed by 1 base and J by 0 bases, leaving 6 bases between them. Per the germline V gene, CDR1 is MGHDK and CDR2 is SYGVNS. This CDR3 is CASSEWELNTEAFF. The CDR3 DNA follows: TGTGCCAGCAGTGAATGGGAGCTGAACACTGAAGCTTTCTTT.

The chain recombines TRBV10-3 with TRBJ2-1; possible D gene TRBD1, 6 bases. Trimming pared 0 bases from V and 15 bases from J, leaving 15 bases between. This CDR3 comprises 13 residues. CDR1 is ENHRY and CDR2 is SYGVKD in the germline V gene. The DNA for the CDR3 is TGTGCCATCAGTGAGTCAGGGGACAATGCTGGGTTCTTC. Translated: CAISESGDNAGFF.

This chain links TRBV12-3 or TRBV12-4 with TRBJ1-1; D gene ambiguous. The V gene lost 6 bases and the J gene lost 6 bases, with 11 bases spanning the gap. This CDR3 region has 12 residues. This CDR3 is CASRSQQAEAFF. The CDR3, as DNA: TGTGCCAGCAGATCACAACAAGCTGAAGCTTTCTTT.

CDR3 bases: TGTGCCACCAGCAGACAAGGGGAAAATTCACCCCTCCACTTT. Residues: CATSRQGENSPLHF. V and J are TRBV15 and TRBJ1-6; D may be TRBD1 (5 bases). V lost 2 bases and J 7 bases, leaving 9 bases between the germline ends. Germline assignment: CDR1 LNHNV and CDR2 YYDKDF (reference sequence). This CDR3 has 14 amino acids.

This clone was detected once. The rearrangement uses TRBV10-2 and TRBJ1-5; D call uncertain. This CDR3 contains 16 residues. Germline V gene sequence: CDR1 WSHSY, CDR2 SAAADI. Trimming took 8 bases from V and 3 from J, leaving 20 bases between them. The CDR3 reads CASHPHGGVDNQPQHF. CDR3 bases: TGCGCCAGCCACCCTCACGGCGGGGTTGACAATCAGCCCCAGCATTTT.

The V and J genes are TRBV25-1 and TRBJ2-5, with D possibly matching TRBD1 (5 bases). Germline V CDR1 and CDR2: MGHDK, SYGVNS. V was clipped by 7 bases and J by 1 base, with 10 bases between them. This CDR3 has 13 residues. The CDR3 DNA reads as TGTGCCAGCACCCGGACATCCCAAGAGACCCAGTACTTC. This codes for CASTRTSQETQYF. The full variable domain, completed using reference TRBV25-1 and TRBJ2-5, is EADIYQTPRYLVIGTGKKITLECSQTMGHDKMYWYQQDPGMELHLIHYSYGVNSTEKGDLSSESTVSRIRTEHFPLTLESARPSHTSQYLCASTRTSQETQYFGPGTRLLVL.

The CDR3 sequence is CASLPNGGGVNIQYF. In DNA, the CDR3 is TGTGCCAGTCTCCCCAACGGGGGAGGGGTAAACATTCAGTACTTC. V usage is TRBV28 and J usage is TRBJ2-4; the match to TRBD2 covers 7 bases. Per germline, CDR1 MDHEN and CDR2 SYDVKM. The CDR3 is 15 residues long. V shed 9 bases, J shed 6 bases, and the junction held 14 bases outside the gene matches.